This T cell receptor beta chain was retrieved from a study of T-cell reconstitution after alpha-beta-depleted transplantation in children. This clonotype turned up a few times. V lost 5 bases to trimming and J lost 6 bases, with 19 bases between them. The CDR3 has 14 residues. CDR1 is DFQATT, CDR2 SNEGSKA, per germline (reference sequence). A TCRbeta library incorporating unique molecular identifiers was prepared. A single record per CDR3 protein comes from TCRdb applying MiXCR to the PCR reads. The data show a few hundred thousand distinct CDR3 sequences, under 13% seen once. This sample comprised PBMCs from the stem cell graft donor, obtained from the stem cell graft. The receptor's source is a human donor who donated a stem cell graft to a child with acute myeloid leukemia. The rearrangement joins TRBV20-1 to TRBJ2-5; D is possibly TRBD2 (5 bases). The CDR3 DNA sequence: TGCAGTGCTGACCCCTCTCTAGCTCCGAAGACCCAGTACTTC. Protein: CSADPSLAPKTQYF.